Described below is a single TCR beta chain sequence and its context. No antigen is known for it. These data originate in a study of T cell repertoires in cytomegalovirus infection. Study context: Public signatures in TCR beta pointed to CMV infection and matching HLA type. Study conclusions and caveats: There were carriers of CMV plus the relevant HLA, and cumulative public TCR beta family frequency identified them. In two of eight donors, the top clonotype was HLA-C-restricted CMV-specific.

CDR3 length: 12 residues. Germline-derived CDR1 and CDR2 are ENHRY and SYGVKD. With 11 bases removed from V and 5 bases from J, the gap between germline ends came to 13 bases. TCRdb itself ran the reads through MiXCR, one entry per CDR3 protein. Of more than 150,000 distinct CDR3 sequences detected, 15% to 20% appear once; the ten largest clones hold approximately 3%. Source material: PBMCs. The receptor comes from a human donor in good health (CMV status not recorded). Some clones in this sample may be carry-over from other donors' samples. The gene calls are TRBV10-3 and TRBJ1-5; tentative D call: TRBD1 (6 bases). DNA of the CDR3: TGTGCCCCCCCCAAGGGGGATCAGCCCCAGCATTTT. Translating it yields CAPPKGDQPQHF.